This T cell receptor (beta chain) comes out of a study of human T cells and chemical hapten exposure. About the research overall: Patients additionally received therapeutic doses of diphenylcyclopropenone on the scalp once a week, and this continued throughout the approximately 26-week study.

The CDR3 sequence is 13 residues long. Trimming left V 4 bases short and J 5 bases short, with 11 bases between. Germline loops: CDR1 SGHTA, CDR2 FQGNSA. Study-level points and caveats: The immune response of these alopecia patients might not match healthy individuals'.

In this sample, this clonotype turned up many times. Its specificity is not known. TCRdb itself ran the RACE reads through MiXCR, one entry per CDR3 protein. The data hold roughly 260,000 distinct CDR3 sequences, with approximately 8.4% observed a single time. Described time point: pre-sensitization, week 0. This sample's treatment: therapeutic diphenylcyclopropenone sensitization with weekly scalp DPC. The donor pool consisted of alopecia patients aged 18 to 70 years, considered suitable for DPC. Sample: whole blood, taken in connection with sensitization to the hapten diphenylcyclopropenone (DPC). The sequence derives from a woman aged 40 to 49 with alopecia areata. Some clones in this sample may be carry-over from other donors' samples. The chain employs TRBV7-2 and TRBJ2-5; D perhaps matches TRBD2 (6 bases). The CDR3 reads CASSSGLLETQYF. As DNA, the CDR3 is TGTGCCAGCAGCTCGGGACTGCTGGAGACCCAGTACTTC.